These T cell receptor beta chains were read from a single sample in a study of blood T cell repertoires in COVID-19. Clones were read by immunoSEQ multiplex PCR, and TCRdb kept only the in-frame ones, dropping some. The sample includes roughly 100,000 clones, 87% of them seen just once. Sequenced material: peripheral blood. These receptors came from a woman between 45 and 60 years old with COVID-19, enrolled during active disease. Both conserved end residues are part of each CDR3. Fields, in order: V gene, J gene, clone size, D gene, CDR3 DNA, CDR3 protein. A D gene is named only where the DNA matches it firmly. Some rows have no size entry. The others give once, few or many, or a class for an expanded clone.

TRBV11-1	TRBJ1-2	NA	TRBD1	TGTGCCAGCACCCAGGACAGGGTATCGGATGGCTACACCTTC	CASTQDRVSDGYTF
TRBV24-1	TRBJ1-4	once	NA	TGTGCCCACCGGGAAAAGGCAACTAATGAAAAACTGTTTTTT	CAHREKATNEKLFF
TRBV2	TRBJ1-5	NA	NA	TGTGCCAGCAGAGCGGTTGGGCAGCCCCAGCATTTT	CASRAVGQPQHF
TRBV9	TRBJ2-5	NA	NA	TGTGCCAGCAGCCAGGGCTCATTCCAAGAGACCCAGTACTTC	CASSQGSFQETQYF
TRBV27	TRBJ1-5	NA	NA	TGTGCCAGCAGTTTAGGGGGGGCACGGCAGCCCCAGCATTTT	CASSLGGARQPQHF
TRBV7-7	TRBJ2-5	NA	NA	TGTGCCAGCAGCCAAAGGACAGAAGAGACCCAGTACTTC	CASSQRTEETQYF
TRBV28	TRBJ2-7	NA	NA	TGTGCCACCAGGCTAGTGAGAAACTACGAGCAGTACTTC	CATRLVRNYEQYF
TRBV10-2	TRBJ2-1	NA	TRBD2	TGCGCCAGCAGACTAGCGGGCCGCAATGAGCAGTTCTTC	CASRLAGRNEQFF
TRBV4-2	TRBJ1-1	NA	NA	TGTGCCAGCAGCCAAGATGGGGCCAGTTTAGCTTTCTTT	CASSQDGASLAFF
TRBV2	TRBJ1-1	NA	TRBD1	TGTGCCAGCAGTGTAAGACAGGGGAACACTGAAGCTTTCTTT	CASSVRQGNTEAFF
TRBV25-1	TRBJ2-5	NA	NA	TGTGCCACCGCGCATGCCACCCAAGAGACCCAGTACTTC	CATAHATQETQYF
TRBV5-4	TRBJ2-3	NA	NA	TGTGCCAGCAGCCCAGTCTCTAGCACAGATACGCAGTATTTT	CASSPVSSTDTQYF
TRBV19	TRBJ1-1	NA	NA	TGTGCCAGCCAGGGTTTAACTGAAGCTTTCTTT	CASQGLTEAFF
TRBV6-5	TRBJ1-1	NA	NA	TGTGCCAGCAGACGACAGAACACTGAAGCTTTCTTT	CASRRQNTEAFF
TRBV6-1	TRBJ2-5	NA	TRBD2	TGTGCCAGCAGTGAAGTCCTAGCGGGAGCCCAAGAGACCCAGTACTTC	CASSEVLAGAQETQYF
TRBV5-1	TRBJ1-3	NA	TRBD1	TGCGCCAGCAGCCCACAGGGGGCAGCGGGAAACACCATATATTTT	CASSPQGAAGNTIYF
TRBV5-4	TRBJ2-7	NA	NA	TGTGCCAGCAGCTTGGTGGGGCTTAGCTACGAGCAGTACTTC	CASSLVGLSYEQYF
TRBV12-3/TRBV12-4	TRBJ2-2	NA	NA	TGTGCCAGCACCCCGGGCACCGGGGAGCTGTTTTTT	CASTPGTGELFF
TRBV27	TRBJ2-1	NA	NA	TGTGCCAGCAGTTACGGTGGATCGGACAACAATGAGCAGTTCTTC	CASSYGGSDNNEQFF
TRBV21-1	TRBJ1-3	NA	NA	TGTGCCAGCAGCCTTCGGGTAGGAACAGGGGGCAGCTGTGCGAACACCATATATTTT	CASSLRVGTGGSCANTIYF
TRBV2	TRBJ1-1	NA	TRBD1	TGTGCCAGCAGTGTAGACAGGGGTGGGACTGAAGCTTTCTTT	CASSVDRGGTEAFF
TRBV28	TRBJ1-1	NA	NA	TGTGCCAGCAGTCAAAGGGGGTACACTGAAGCTTTCTTT	CASSQRGYTEAFF
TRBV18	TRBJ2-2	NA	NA	TGTGCCAGCTCACCTCGACAGAAAAACACCGGGGAGCTGTTTTTT	CASSPRQKNTGELFF
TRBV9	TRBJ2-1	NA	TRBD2	TGTGCCAGCAGCGTTACCGGGGGGGCAGGTGAGCAGTTCTTC	CASSVTGGAGEQFF
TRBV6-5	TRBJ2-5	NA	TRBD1	TGTGCCAGCAGTTACTCGACAGGGGGGCTCCGAGAGACCCAGTACTTC	CASSYSTGGLRETQYF
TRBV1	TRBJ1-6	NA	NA	TGCACCAGCAGCCAAAGGAGACCAGGGGATGGGCCCCTCCACTTT	CTSSQRRPGDGPLHF
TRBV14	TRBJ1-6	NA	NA	TGTGCCAGCAGCCAAGCGAGGTCACCCCTCCACTTT	CASSQARSPLHF
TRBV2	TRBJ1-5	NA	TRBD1	TGTGCCAGCAGTCAGTCAAGGACAGGGGTGGATCAGCCCCAGCATTTT	CASSQSRTGVDQPQHF
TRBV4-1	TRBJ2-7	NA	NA	TGCGCCAGCAGCCAGATGGGCCGCCTGGGGGCCGAGCAGTACTTC	CASSQMGRLGAEQYF
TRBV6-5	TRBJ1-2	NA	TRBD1	TGTGCCAGCAGGAAAGGTCCAGGGGGGTACACCTTGGGCTTC	CASRKGPGGYTLGF
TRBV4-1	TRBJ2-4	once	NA	TGCGCCAGCAGCCACCTCCCTTCCCAGGTTGGCAAAAACATTCAGTACTTC	CASSHLPSQVGKNIQYF
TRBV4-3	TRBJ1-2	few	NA	TGCGCCAGCAGCCAAGAATGGACAGAGACTAACTATGGCTACACCTTC	CASSQEWTETNYGYTF
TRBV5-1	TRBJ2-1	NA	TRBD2	TGCGCCAGCAGCACTAGCGGGGGCTACAATGAGCAGTTCTTC	CASSTSGGYNEQFF
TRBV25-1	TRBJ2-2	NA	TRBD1	TGTGCCAGCCGGGGACAGGGGAACACCGGGGAGCTGTTTTTT	CASRGQGNTGELFF
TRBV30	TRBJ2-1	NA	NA	TGTGCCTGGAGTGTAAAGACAACTCAGTTCTTC	CAWSVKTTQFF
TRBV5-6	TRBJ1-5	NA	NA	TGTGCCAGCAGCTCGGGACTTTGGGGGGGCAATCAGCCCCAGCATTTT	CASSSGLWGGNQPQHF
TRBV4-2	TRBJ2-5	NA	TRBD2	TGTGCCAGCAGCCAATCGGCTAGCGGGGTGGGAGAGACCCAGTACTTC	CASSQSASGVGETQYF
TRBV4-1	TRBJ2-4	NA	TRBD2	TGCGCCAGCAGCCAATCCGGGACTAGCAACATTCAGTACTTC	CASSQSGTSNIQYF
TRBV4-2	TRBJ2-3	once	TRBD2	TGTGCCAGCAGCCAAGAAACTAGCGGGGGAACGCAGTATTTT	CASSQETSGGTQYF
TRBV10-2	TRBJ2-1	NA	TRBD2	TGCGCCAGCAGGGTAGCGGGGGGCTACAATGAGCAGTTCTTC	CASRVAGGYNEQFF
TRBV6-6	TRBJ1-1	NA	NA	TGTGCCAGCAGTTACGATCGGGGGGGTACTGAAGCTTTCTTT	CASSYDRGGTEAFF
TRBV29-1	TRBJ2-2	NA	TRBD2	TGCAGCGTTGAGGGGAGGGGAATAGGGACCGGGGAGCTGTTTTTT	CSVEGRGIGTGELFF
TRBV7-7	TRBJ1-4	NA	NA	TGTGCCAGCAGCCTAAAAAGGGGGGGAACCGCGAGTGAAAAACTGTTTTTT	CASSLKRGGTASEKLFF
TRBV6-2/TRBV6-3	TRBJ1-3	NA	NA	TGTGCCAGCAGCTCTCCGGGTCGGTCTGGAAACACCATATATTTT	CASSSPGRSGNTIYF
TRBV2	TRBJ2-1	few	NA	TGTGCCAGCATCTACGGGACTTTACTGAATGAGCAGTTCTTC	CASIYGTLLNEQFF
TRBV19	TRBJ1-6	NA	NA	TGTGCCAGTAGTATCTGGACAGAGACTTTCACCCTCCACTTT	CASSIWTETFTLHF
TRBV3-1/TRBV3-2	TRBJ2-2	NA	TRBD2	TGTGCCAGCAGCCGGAGCGGGGGCGGCACCGGGGAGCTGTTTTTT	CASSRSGGGTGELFF
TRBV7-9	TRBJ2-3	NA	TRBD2	TGTGCCAGCAGCTTAATCGGGGGGTTAGATACGCAGTATTTT	CASSLIGGLDTQYF
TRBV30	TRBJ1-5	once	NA	TGTGCCTGGAACGAGGGCAACAATCAGCCCCAGCATTTT	CAWNEGNNQPQHF
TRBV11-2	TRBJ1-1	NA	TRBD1	TGTGCCAGCAGGTCGACAGGGATGAACACTGAAGCTTTCTTT	CASRSTGMNTEAFF
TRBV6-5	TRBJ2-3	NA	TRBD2	TGTGCCAGCAATGGTGGCGGGGGGAGCACAGATACGCAGTATTTT	CASNGGGGSTDTQYF
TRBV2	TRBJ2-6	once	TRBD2	TGTGCCAGCAGTGAAGGGGGGGGCTCTGGGGCCAACGTCCTGACTTTC	CASSEGGGSGANVLTF
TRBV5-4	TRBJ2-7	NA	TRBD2	TGTGCCAGCAGTATAGCGGGGGTTCTTTACGAGCAGTACTTC	CASSIAGVLYEQYF
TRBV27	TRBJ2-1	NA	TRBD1	TGTGCCAGCAGTCCCTACAGGGGAATTTTCTACAATGAGCAGTTCTTC	CASSPYRGIFYNEQFF
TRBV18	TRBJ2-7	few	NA	TGTGCCAGCGGGCAAGGGGGGGGCGAGCAGTACTTC	CASGQGGGEQYF
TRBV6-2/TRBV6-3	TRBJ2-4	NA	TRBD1	TGTGCCAGCAGTTATCCCGGGACAGGGGTTAGGAACATTCAGTACTTC	CASSYPGTGVRNIQYF
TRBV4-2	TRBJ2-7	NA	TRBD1	TGTGCCAGCAGCCAAGAGCGGGACAGGGGCTCCTACGAGCAGTACTTC	CASSQERDRGSYEQYF